This T cell receptor (beta chain) emerged from a study of T-cell reconstitution after alpha-beta-depleted transplantation in children. It was with unique molecular identifiers that the TCRbeta library was prepared. MiXCR, applied by TCRdb to the PCR reads, yields one record per CDR3 protein. The table has 420,000 or so distinct CDR3 sequences, 9.5% to 13% seen once; the top ten hold 4.5% to 6%. Germline assignment: CDR1 SGDLS and CDR2 YYNGEE. The CDR3 totals 16 residues. V lost 0 bases, J lost 7 bases, and 16 bases lay in between. This clonotype came up a few times. The material sequenced was PBMCs from the stem cell graft donor, taken from the stem cell graft. The sequence came from a human donor who donated a stem cell graft to a child with acute myeloid leukemia. The rearrangement uses TRBV9 and TRBJ2-2, with a tentative D call TRBD1 (5 bases). As DNA, the CDR3 is TGTGCCAGCAGCGTAGCGGTTGGTCAGGGCGTCGGGGAGCTGTTTTTT. Protein product: CASSVAVGQGVGELFF.